Listed below are T cell receptor beta chains from one sample, sequenced in a study of shared clonotypes between healthy human individuals. Sequenced by immunoSEQ multiplex PCR; TCRdb stores in-frame clones only, minus some. The data hold some 1.5 million clones, with roughly 96% observed a single time. Input material: naive CD4+ T cells sorted from blood. The source of these receptors is a man aged 25 to 45 in good health. Both conserved end residues are part of each CDR3. The D gene is left open where the match is weak.

D,J,V,DNA,CDR3
TRBD1,TRBJ2-5,TRBV6-1,TGTGCCAGCAGTCGGGACAGAGAGACCCAGTACTTC,CASSRDRETQYF
.,TRBJ1-1,TRBV6-6,TGTGCCAGCAGTTACGGCGAACGGGACTCTGAAGCTTTCTTT,CASSYGERDSEAFF
.,TRBJ1-1,TRBV6-1,TGTGCCAGCGGGCGAGCGCCGGCTGAAGCTTTCTTT,CASGRAPAEAFF
TRBD1,TRBJ2-7,TRBV29-1,TGCAGCGTTGAGGACAGGTACTCCTACGAGCAGTACTTC,CSVEDRYSYEQYF
TRBD2,TRBJ2-1,TRBV27,TGTGCCAGCAGTTTAAGGATAGCGGGAGGGTACAATGAGCAGTTCTTC,CASSLRIAGGYNEQFF
.,TRBJ2-2,TRBV18,TGTGCCAGCTCACCCGGGACCCCGGGCGGGGAGCTGTTTTTT,CASSPGTPGGELFF
TRBD1,TRBJ1-5,TRBV7-8,TGTGCCAGCAGCTTAGGGTCCAGGGGGAGCAATCAGCCCCAGCATTTT,CASSLGSRGSNQPQHF
TRBD1,TRBJ1-2,TRBV5-1,TGCGCCAGCAGGGAGACAGGGATCGACTATGGCTACACCTTC,CASRETGIDYGYTF
.,TRBJ2-6,TRBV19,TGTGCCAGTAGTCCCCGACAAGCAGACTCTGGGGCCAACGTCCTGACTTTC,CASSPRQADSGANVLTF
.,TRBJ2-7,TRBV28,TGTGCCAGCATCGGCGGCGTACTTACCTACGAGCAGTACTTC,CASIGGVLTYEQYF
TRBD1,TRBJ1-1,TRBV6-4,TGTGCCAGCAGGGACAGGGGAAACACTGAAGCTTTCTTT,CASRDRGNTEAFF
TRBD2,TRBJ2-3,TRBV5-1,TGCGCCAGCAGGGATGCGGGAGAAACAGATACGCAGTATTTT,CASRDAGETDTQYF
.,TRBJ2-1,TRBV4-3,TGCGCCAGCAGCCAAGATATAAGGTACAATGAGCAGTTCTTC,CASSQDIRYNEQFF